The 29 T cell receptor beta chains listed next were all sequenced from one sample in a study of multiple sclerosis patients with progressive multifocal leukoencephalopathy. The sample's time point: about a year of natalizumab therapy. The protocol was immunoSEQ multiplex PCR, while the TCRdb copy is restricted to in-frame clones and leaves out a portion. Of 30,000 or so clones detected, almost 90% appear once; the ten largest clones hold approximately 1.3%. Source: PBMCs, taken from a patient treated with natalizumab. Receptors were obtained from a human donor with multiple sclerosis.

The chain carries TRBV5-6 and TRBJ2-5; D is possibly TRBD1 or TRBD2 (5 bases each). The CDR3 is 14 amino acids. V lost 4 bases to trimming and J lost 5 bases, with 15 bases between them. CDR1 SGHDT and CDR2 YYEEEE come from the germline V gene. CDR3 loop: CASSPGTKRETQYF. The CDR3 DNA sequence: TGTGCCAGCAGCCCCGGGACGAAGCGCGAGACCCAGTACTTC.

The CDR3 bases are TGCGCCAGCAGTGAAGACCAGGGAGGACCAGATACGCAGTATTTT. Protein sequence: CASSEDQGGPDTQYF. This sequence joins TRBV10-1 and TRBJ2-3; perhaps TRBD2 as D (6 bases). Per germline, CDR1 WNHNN and CDR2 SYGVQD (reference sequence). V was cut by 3 bases and J by 4 bases, with 14 bases left in between. CDR3 length equals 15 residues.

V gene TRBV19 combines with J gene TRBJ1-3; tentative D call: TRBD1 (6 bases). The CDR3 has 14 residues. The ends were cut back, 10 bases at V and 1 base at J, with 14 bases in the middle. Looked up from germline, CDR1 is LNHDA and CDR2 is SQIVND (reference sequence). CDR3 in DNA: TGTGCCACTCACACCAGGGGTTCTGGAAACACCATATATTTT. Encoded protein: CATHTRGSGNTIYF.

The V gene is TRBV19, the J gene TRBJ2-2, with D tentatively TRBD1 (6 bases). CDR3 length: 16 residues. Per the germline V gene, CDR1 is LNHDA and CDR2 is SQIVND (reference sequence). The V end was cut by 6 bases, the J end by 0 bases, with 14 bases between. CDR3 DNA sequence: TGTGCCAGTAGCAATCCTAGGACAGCGAACACCGGGGAGCTGTTTTTT. Its translation: CASSNPRTANTGELFF.

This clone was counted once. The CDR3 here is CASNGDVPRDEAFF. The CDR3 nucleotides are TGTGCCAGCAACGGGGATGTACCCAGAGATGAAGCTTTCTTT. This chain joins TRBV25-1 and TRBJ1-1, with D uncertain. This CDR3 has 14 amino acids. The V end lost 7 bases, the J end lost 7 bases, and 19 bases lay between the germline ends. Germline values: CDR1 MGHDK, CDR2 SYGVNS.

J is TRBJ1-4 and V is TRBV2, with D unclear. V lost 6 bases to trimming and J lost 7 bases, with 9 bases between them. Germline CDR1 and CDR2: SNHLY and FYNNEI. The CDR3 loop spans 12 amino acids. The chain's CDR3 is CASSLSSEKLFF. CDR3 sequence (DNA): TGTGCCAGCAGCCTCAGTAGTGAAAAACTGTTTTTT. Full variable domain (rest looked up from reference TRBV2 and TRBJ1-4): EPEVTQTPSHQVTQMGQEVILRCVPISNHLYFYWYRQILGQKVEFLVSFYNNEISEKSEIFDDQFSVERPDGSNFTLKIRSTKLEDSAMYFCASSLSSEKLFFGSGTQLSVL.

This clone has a handful of counts. The chain combines TRBV10-3 with TRBJ1-2; 10 positions agree with TRBD1. The CDR3 sequence is 15 residues long. Losses at the gene ends were 6 bases for V and 0 bases for J; bases not matched to a gene: 4. Germline V gene data show CDR1 as ENHRY and CDR2 as SYGVKD. This chain's CDR3 is CAIRPGQGPNYGYTF. CDR3 bases: TGTGCCATCAGGCCGGGACAGGGGCCTAACTATGGCTACACCTTC.

The chain recombines TRBV28 with TRBJ2-1; 7 bases fit TRBD2. J lost 3 bases, V lost 2 bases, and 7 bases had no gene match. This CDR3 comprises 16 residues. Looked up from germline, CDR1 is MDHEN and CDR2 is SYDVKM. CDR3 loop: CASSLLAPGGYNEQFF. The CDR3 DNA reads as TGTGCCAGCAGTTTACTGGCCCCGGGGGGCTACAATGAGCAGTTCTTC.

CDR3 in DNA: TGTGCCAGCGAAACAAAAAAGGGGAACTATGGCTACACCTTC. This translates into CASETKKGNYGYTF. This rearrangement joins TRBV2 to TRBJ1-2; TRBD1 is a possible D gene (5 bases). CDR1 SNHLY and CDR2 FYNNEI come from the germline V gene. This CDR3 spans 14 amino acids. Deletions cut 8 bases from V and 2 bases from J, with 15 bases between.

The chain couples TRBV6-1 to TRBJ1-6, with 8 bases fitting TRBD1. The junction had 3 bases not matched to a gene; V was cut back by 10 bases and J by 4 bases. The CDR3 is 13 amino acids. In germline, CDR1 is MNHNS, CDR2 SASEGT. The CDR3, as DNA: TGTGCCACCGGACAGGGATATAATTCACCCCTCCACTTT. This sequence encodes CATGQGYNSPLHF.

This chain uses TRBV20-1 with TRBJ2-5; 7 bases are shared with TRBD1. The J call may be faulty, since TRBJ2-7 better matches the DNA end. CDR3 size: 11 residues. The germline CDR1 and CDR2 sequences are DFQATT and SNEGSKA (reference sequence). The chain's CDR3 is CSAFRDSEQYF. CDR3 nucleotides: TGCAGTGCTTTTCGGGACAGCGAGCAGTACTTC.

This clone was found once. This chain joins TRBV18 and TRBJ2-6; either TRBD1 or TRBD2 may fit D (5 bases each). Germline V gene lookup returns CDR1 KGHSH and CDR2 LQKENI. CDR3 size: 19 residues. The V end was cut by 4 bases, the J end by 2 bases, with 21 bases between. The chain's CDR3 is CASSRPFGGSLTGANVLTF. The CDR3 DNA sequence: TGTGCCAGCTCACGCCCCTTTGGGGGAAGCCTGACTGGGGCCAACGTCCTGACTTTC.

V is TRBV30 and J is TRBJ2-1, with TRBD2 matching over 12 bases. The germline V gene has CDR1 GTSNPN and CDR2 SVGIG (reference sequence). The CDR3 covers 16 residues. The V and J ends lost 2 bases and 10 bases, in that order; junction bases with no gene match: 12. Written as DNA, the CDR3 is TGTGCCTGGAGTCATGGGCTAGCGGGGGGGCCTGGGGAGCAGTTCTTC. The encoded protein is CAWSHGLAGGPGEQFF.

The chain combines TRBV5-8 with TRBJ1-2; 7 nucleotides match TRBD1. CDR3 size: 14 residues. V gave up 3 bases and J gave up 3 bases; unmatched junction bases: 5. CDR1 and CDR2 from the germline V gene are SGHTS and YDEGEE. CDR3 loop: CASSWGQTDYGYTF. The CDR3 DNA is TGTGCCAGCAGCTGGGGACAGACGGACTATGGCTACACCTTC.

The chain has TRBV11-3 and TRBJ1-1; 8 bases map to TRBD1. The CDR3 spans 15 residues. Germline lookup yields CDR1 SGHNT and CDR2 YENEEA. V was clipped by 6 bases and J by 1 base; unmatched bases: 7. The CDR3 DNA sequence: TGTGCCAGCAGGCGGAGGACAGGGACGAACACTGAAGCTTTCTTT. Its translation: CASRRRTGTNTEAFF.

The chain employs TRBV9 and TRBJ2-4; D is uncertain. Germline-derived CDR1 and CDR2 are SGDLS and YYNGEE. The length of the CDR3 is 18 residues. Trimming removed 3 bases from V and 0 bases from J, with 19 bases in between. The CDR3 bases are TGTGCCAGCAGCGCCACACCAGGCAGTGAAGTAGCCAAAAACATTCAGTACTTC. Residues: CASSATPGSEVAKNIQYF. The variable domain in full, with the rest retrieved from reference TRBV9 and TRBJ2-4, is DSGVTQTPKHLITATGQRVTLRCSPRSGDLSVYWYQQSLDQGLQFLIQYYNGEERAKGNILERFSAQQFPDLHSELNLSSLELGDSALYFCASSATPGSEVAKNIQYFGAGTRLSVL.

The genes are TRBV2 and TRBJ1-5; D not resolved. CDR3 length equals 13 residues. The ends were cut back, 4 bases at V and 4 bases at J, with 8 bases in the middle. From germline, CDR1 is SNHLY and CDR2 FYNNEI. CDR3 amino acids: CASSVGLNQPQHF. As DNA, the CDR3 is TGTGCCAGCAGTGTTGGTCTGAATCAGCCCCAGCATTTT.

The J gene is TRBJ1-2, the V gene TRBV6-5; D may be TRBD1 (5 bases). This CDR3 comprises 14 residues. Trimming removed 5 bases from V and 8 bases from J, with 18 bases in between. Germline V gene lookup returns CDR1 MNHEY and CDR2 SVGAGI. Here the CDR3 reads CASSTTKGRGGYTF. The CDR3 DNA is TGTGCCAGCAGTACCACTAAAGGACGGGGCGGCTACACCTTC.

The CDR3 DNA is TGTGCCAGCAGCGTAGTCCCTAGCGGGGGGTCAGAGACCCAGTACTTC. Residues: CASSVVPSGGSETQYF. The V call is TRBV9, the J call TRBJ2-5; 11 bases are shared with TRBD2. The CDR3 is 16 amino acids. Unmatched junction bases numbered 5, after V lost 0 bases and J lost 4 bases. Germline loops: CDR1 SGDLS, CDR2 YYNGEE. The full variable domain, with the rest looked up from reference TRBV9 and TRBJ2-5, is DSGVTQTPKHLITATGQRVTLRCSPRSGDLSVYWYQQSLDQGLQFLIQYYNGEERAKGNILERFSAQQFPDLHSELNLSSLELGDSALYFCASSVVPSGGSETQYFGPGTRLLVL.

V and J are TRBV29-1 and TRBJ1-1, with D perhaps matching TRBD1 (5 bases). CDR1 SQVTM and CDR2 ANQGSEA come from the germline V gene. V was pared by 6 bases and J by 8 bases, with 25 bases between. The CDR3 length is 15 residues. DNA for the CDR3: TGCAGCGTCCAAGGGGCAGGAGTAGGGGCTAGGGAAGCTTTCTTT. It translates to CSVQGAGVGAREAFF.

The chain couples TRBV6-5 to TRBJ2-7, with a tentative D call TRBD1 (7 bases). CDR3 length equals 14 residues. Germline loops: CDR1 MNHEY, CDR2 SVGAGI. Deletions cut 2 bases from V and 3 bases from J, with 11 bases between. CDR3 in DNA: TGTGCCAGCAGTTACCGCGGGGACAGCTACGAGCAGTACTTC. Its translation: CASSYRGDSYEQYF.

The V call is TRBV9, the J call TRBJ2-1, with D unresolved. V was pared by 4 bases and J by 0 bases, with 11 bases between. Germline V gene sequence: CDR1 SGDLS, CDR2 YYNGEE. The CDR3 covers 15 residues. The CDR3 nucleotides are TGTGCCAGCAGCCCTCGAGGCAGCTCCTACAATGAGCAGTTCTTC. It is translated as CASSPRGSSYNEQFF. Filled out from reference TRBV9 and TRBJ2-1, the complete variable domain reads DSGVTQTPKHLITATGQRVTLRCSPRSGDLSVYWYQQSLDQGLQFLIQYYNGEERAKGNILERFSAQQFPDLHSELNLSSLELGDSALYFCASSPRGSSYNEQFFGPGTRLTVL.

The chain combines TRBV5-6 with TRBJ1-2, with 9 bases lining up with TRBD1. Germline V gene lookup returns CDR1 SGHDT and CDR2 YYEEEE. Trimming at V came to 0 bases and at J to 12 bases, leaving 6 bases not matched to a gene. This CDR3 is built from 13 residues. CDR3 in DNA: TGTGCCAGCAGCTTGGGGACAGGGGAAAAAAACACCTTC. As protein: CASSLGTGEKNTF.

J is TRBJ2-7 and V is TRBV10-3, with 11 bases identical to TRBD1. With 7 bases clipped from V and 2 bases from J, the junction kept 10 bases outside the gene matches. The CDR3 contains 16 residues. Germline lookup yields CDR1 ENHRY and CDR2 SYGVKD. The CDR3 DNA sequence: TGTGCCATCACCGATCCCGGGACAGGGGGGACCTACGAGCAGTACTTC. This sequence encodes CAITDPGTGGTYEQYF.

This chain uses TRBV5-5 with TRBJ1-2; 8 bases map to TRBD1. The CDR3 is 15 residues long. CDR1 SGHKS and CDR2 YYEKEE come from the germline V gene (reference sequence). The ends lost 5 bases at V and 4 bases at J; junction bases unmatched: 10. CDR3 DNA sequence: TGTGCCAGCAGTTCTTCCGGGACAGGCCTCTATGGCTACACCTTC. Translation: CASSSSGTGLYGYTF.

J is TRBJ2-4 and V is TRBV4-2, with D possibly matching TRBD2 (5 bases). The CDR3 covers 17 residues. V was shortened by 2 bases and J by 0 bases, with 14 bases between the two germline ends. CDR1 is LGHNA, CDR2 YNFKEQ, per germline. The CDR3 DNA sequence: TGTGCCAGCAGCCAAAAGGGCCGGGGATTAGCCAAAAACATTCAGTACTTC. Amino acids: CASSQKGRGLAKNIQYF.

The V and J genes are TRBV6-5 and TRBJ1-1; 7 bases agree with TRBD1. V shed 0 bases, J shed 5 bases, and the junction held 3 bases outside the gene matches. This CDR3 is 14 amino acids long. Germline V lookup: CDR1 MNHEY, CDR2 SVGAGI. The CDR3 loop reads CASSYSTGQTEAFF. The CDR3 DNA sequence: TGTGCCAGCAGTTACTCGACAGGGCAAACTGAAGCTTTCTTT.

This rearrangement joins TRBV11-2 to TRBJ1-2; 8 bases are shared with TRBD1. The CDR3 covers 15 residues. Per germline, CDR1 SGHAT and CDR2 FQNNGV. Trimming removed 5 bases from V and 3 bases from J; junction bases left unmatched: 8. The chain's CDR3 is CASSVGTGLHYGYTF. CDR3 DNA: TGTGCCAGCAGCGTCGGGACAGGACTTCACTATGGCTACACCTTC.

This chain connects TRBV5-1 to TRBJ2-2, with D possibly TRBD1 on 5 matching bases. The length of the CDR3 is 15 residues. V was cut by 4 bases and J by 2 bases, with 12 bases left in between. Germline CDR1 SGHRS, CDR2 YFSETQ. The CDR3 DNA sequence: TGCGCCAGCAGCACCAGACAGTTTAACACCGGGGAGCTGTTTTTT. Translation gives CASSTRQFNTGELFF. Full variable domain (outside the CDR3, taken from reference TRBV5-1 and TRBJ2-2): KAGVTQTPRYLIKTRGQQVTLSCSPISGHRSVSWYQQTPGQGLQFLFEYFSETQRNKGNFPGRFSGRQFSNSRSEMNVSTLELGDSALYLCASSTRQFNTGELFFGEGSRLTVL.